Shown below are 19 T cell receptor beta chains from a single sample sequenced in a study of blood T cells in healthy people across ages (dated by TCRdb to the mid-2010s). Libraries were constructed by 5' RACE. Sequencing used an Illumina HiSeq 2500. A second PCR of 7 to 11 cycles was performed with a sample-barcoded 5' primer and a J-beta primer mix. The public reads were reanalyzed by TCRdb: fastp trimming at Q25, MiXCR alignment, in-frame beta chains only. Every CDR3 protein is listed once, alongside the most common genes and DNA of its rows. The sample table contains roughly 2 million distinct CDR3 sequences; only one count was recorded for 49% of them. The ten largest clonotypes hold 2.1% of the sample. Source material: blood. The source is a woman between 40 and 55 years old in good health.

The chain combines TRBV20-1 with TRBJ1-5; D remains ambiguous. Germline assignment: CDR1 DFQATT and CDR2 SNEGSKA (reference sequence). Trimming cost V 6 bases and J 0 bases, with 18 bases left between them. The CDR3 covers 16 residues. CDR3 sequence (DNA): TGCAGTGCCCGCGAGAGGAACCTGCCTAGCAATCAGCCCCAGCATTTT. It specifies CSARERNLPSNQPQHF.

The genes are TRBV14 and TRBJ1-1; 9 nucleotides match TRBD1. CDR3 size: 17 residues. CDR1 is SGHDN and CDR2 is FVKESK in the germline V gene. The J segment lost 0 bases and the V segment lost 3 bases, leaving 8 bases of the junction unmatched. As DNA, the CDR3 is TGTGCCAGCAGCCAGAGAACAGGGGGCAGGATGAACACTGAAGCTTTCTTT. It translates to CASSQRTGGRMNTEAFF.

A remark on this clonotype: One end of the junction fails to match germline, which may point to a read error. The CDR3 here is CVSSSPGRALYEQYF. Here the CDR3 DNA reads TGTGTCAGCAGCTCCCCTGGCAGGGCCCTCTACGAGCAGTACTTC. The rearrangement links TRBV7-2 to TRBJ2-7, with D perhaps matching TRBD1 (5 bases). The CDR3 is 15 amino acids. Looked up from germline, CDR1 is SGHTA and CDR2 is FQGNSA.

V usage is TRBV20-1 and J usage is TRBJ2-5, with TRBD2 identical over 15 bases. Germline V CDR1 and CDR2: DFQATT, SNEGSKA (reference sequence). The J segment lost 3 bases and the V segment lost 4 bases, leaving 9 bases of the junction unmatched. The CDR3 runs to 17 residues. In DNA form, the CDR3 reads TGCAGTGCTAACCTCCCGGGACTAGCGGGGGGAAAAGAGACCCAGTACTTC. It yields the protein CSANLPGLAGGKETQYF.

The chain is built from TRBV12-3 or TRBV12-4 and TRBJ1-2, with TRBD1 identical over 7 bases. V was clipped by 4 bases and J by 9 bases; unmatched bases: 5. The CDR3 has 12 amino acids. The CDR3 coding sequence is TGTGCCAGCAGTTGGGGGGACAGAAGCTACACCTTC. As protein: CASSWGDRSYTF.

This rearrangement joins TRBV28 to TRBJ1-6; D remains ambiguous. Trimming took 7 bases from V and 0 from J, leaving 13 bases between them. Germline CDR1 is MDHEN and CDR2 is SYDVKM. CDR3 size: 16 residues. Written as DNA, the CDR3 is TGTGCCAGCACCTGGACCGCGAGCTCCTATAATTCACCCCTCCACTTT. It is translated as CASTWTASSYNSPLHF.

This rearrangement joins TRBV5-1 to TRBJ2-5; possibly TRBD2 for D (5 bases). The CDR3 spans 13 residues. V was shortened by 6 bases and J by 1 base, with 10 bases between the two germline ends. Germline V gene data show CDR1 as SGHRS and CDR2 as YFSETQ. For the CDR3, the DNA is TGCGCCAGCACTGGGCGGGTCCAAGAGACCCAGTACTTC. It specifies CASTGRVQETQYF.

The chain links TRBV25-1 to TRBJ2-3; D perhaps matches TRBD1 (5 bases). CDR3 length: 13 amino acids. Trimming removed 10 bases from V and 5 bases from J, with 16 bases in between. The germline gives CDR1 MGHDK, CDR2 SYGVNS. CDR3 protein: CATARPTGDTQYF. The CDR3 DNA is TGTGCCACGGCGCGTCCCACAGGAGATACGCAGTATTTT.

The chain combines TRBV20-1 with TRBJ2-3; D call uncertain. CDR1 and CDR2 (germline): DFQATT, SNEGSKA (reference sequence). The germline V and J ends were trimmed by 6 bases and 0 bases, with 19 bases remaining between them. The CDR3 is 16 amino acids. The CDR3 sequence: CSAPTLRTTSTDTQYF. The CDR3 DNA reads as TGCAGTGCCCCGACCCTAAGGACGACGAGCACAGATACGCAGTATTTT.

The V call is TRBV27, the J call TRBJ1-5; D not certain. V was shortened by 6 bases and J by 7 bases, with 16 bases between the two germline ends. This CDR3 is built from 14 residues. The germline V gene encodes CDR1 MNHEY and CDR2 SMNVEV (reference sequence). CDR3 bases: TGTGCCAGCAGGTTGTACCCTTCGGAACAGCCCCAGCATTTT. This sequence encodes CASRLYPSEQPQHF.

This chain links TRBV5-5 with TRBJ2-5; D is undetermined. The J call could be wrong; TRBJ2-7 is a better fit for the DNA end. The CDR3 length is 13 residues. Germline CDR1 and CDR2: SGHKS and YYEKEE (reference sequence). The CDR3 nucleotides are TGTGCCAGCAGCTTAACCACACTCTACGAGCAGTACTTC. It is translated as CASSLTTLYEQYF.

This rearrangement joins TRBV6-5 to TRBJ2-4, with a weak D call TRBD2 (5 bases). Matching the DNA end better, TRBJ2-7 makes the J call doubtful. The CDR3 covers 14 residues. Germline CDR1 reads MNHEY; CDR2 reads SVGAGI. Written as DNA, the CDR3 is TGTGCCAGCAGCCCCGGACGAGGGAGACACGAGCAGTACTTC. It translates to CASSPGRGRHEQYF.

This clonotype was seen only a few times. This chain connects TRBV14 to TRBJ2-3; 7 bases are a match to TRBD1. The CDR3 is 17 amino acids. The junction had 14 bases not matched to a gene; V was cut back by 6 bases and J by 2 bases. Germline loops: CDR1 SGHDN, CDR2 FVKESK. The CDR3 nucleotides are TGTGCCAGCAGTCGAAACAGGGGCCCAGCAGCCACAGATACGCAGTATTTT. It codes for CASSRNRGPAATDTQYF.

The genes are TRBV20-1 and TRBJ1-2, with D possibly matching TRBD1 (6 bases). The ends were cut back, 1 base at V and 4 bases at J, with 13 bases in the middle. CDR1 and CDR2 from the germline V gene are DFQATT and SNEGSKA (reference sequence). CDR3 length: 14 residues. This CDR3 reads CSARVPGDFYGYTF. In nucleotides, the CDR3 is TGCAGTGCTAGAGTTCCAGGGGATTTCTATGGCTACACCTTC.

The chain links TRBV13 to TRBJ2-5; no definite D call. Trimming shortened V by 4 bases and J by 2 bases, and 14 bases separated the two germline ends. The CDR3 runs to 15 residues. CDR1 PRHDT and CDR2 FYEKMQ come from the germline V gene (reference sequence). The CDR3 DNA reads TGTGCCAGCAGCTCCCCGGAAAGCCGGCAAGAGACCCAGTACTTC. It is translated as CASSSPESRQETQYF.

This clonotype was detected only once. V usage is TRBV7-9 and J usage is TRBJ1-1, with 7 bases matching TRBD1. CDR3 size: 17 residues. CDR1 is SEHNR and CDR2 is FQNEAQ in the germline V gene (reference sequence). J lost 3 bases, V lost 1 base, and 11 bases had no gene match. CDR3 residues: CASSLGKQGRIDTEAFF. CDR3 DNA sequence: TGTGCCAGCAGCTTAGGGAAACAGGGGAGGATAGACACTGAAGCTTTCTTT.

This clonotype was seen a single time. The chain combines TRBV9 with TRBJ1-1; 9 positions match TRBD1. CDR1 SGDLS and CDR2 YYNGEE come from the germline V gene. CDR3 length: 14 residues. The junction had 6 bases not matched to a gene; V was cut back by 5 bases and J by 4 bases. The CDR3 coding sequence is TGTGCCAGCAGAGCGACAGGGGGGATCACTGAAGCTTTCTTT. It encodes CASRATGGITEAFF.

This chain uses TRBV15 with TRBJ2-3, with D perhaps given as TRBD1 or TRBD2 (5 bases each). This CDR3 region has 15 residues. The V end lost 4 bases, the J end lost 2 bases, and 13 bases lay between the germline ends. CDR1 and CDR2 from the germline V gene are LNHNV and YYDKDF (reference sequence). The DNA of the CDR3 is TGTGCCACCAGCAAGATGTGGGGGACCACAGATACGCAGTATTTT. It yields the protein CATSKMWGTTDTQYF.

The rearrangement joins TRBV20-1 to TRBJ1-1; 7 positions match TRBD1. V shed 2 bases and J 5 bases; nucleotides not matched to a gene: 14. This CDR3 is built from 16 residues. Germline lookup yields CDR1 DFQATT and CDR2 SNEGSKA (reference sequence). The CDR3 sequence is CSARRGGGKGRTEAFF. CDR3 DNA sequence: TGCAGTGCTAGAAGAGGAGGGGGCAAGGGGAGGACTGAAGCTTTCTTT.